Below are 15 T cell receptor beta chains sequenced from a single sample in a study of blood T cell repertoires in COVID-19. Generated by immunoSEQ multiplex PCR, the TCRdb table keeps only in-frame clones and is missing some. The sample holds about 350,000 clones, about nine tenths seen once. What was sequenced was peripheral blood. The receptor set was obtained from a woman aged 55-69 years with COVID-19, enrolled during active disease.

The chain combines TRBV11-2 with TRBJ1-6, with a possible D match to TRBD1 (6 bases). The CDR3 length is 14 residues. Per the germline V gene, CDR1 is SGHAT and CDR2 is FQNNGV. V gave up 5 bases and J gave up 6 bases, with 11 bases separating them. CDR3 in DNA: TGTGCCAGCAGCCGGGACATTTCTAATTCACCCCTCCACTTT. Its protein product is CASSRDISNSPLHF.

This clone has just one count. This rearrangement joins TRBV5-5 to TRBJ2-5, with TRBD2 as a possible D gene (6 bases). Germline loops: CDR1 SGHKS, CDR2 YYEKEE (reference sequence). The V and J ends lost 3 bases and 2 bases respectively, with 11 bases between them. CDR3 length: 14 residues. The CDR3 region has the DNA TGTGCCAGCAGCTCCCTAGCGATTCAAGAGACCCAGTACTTC. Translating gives CASSSLAIQETQYF.

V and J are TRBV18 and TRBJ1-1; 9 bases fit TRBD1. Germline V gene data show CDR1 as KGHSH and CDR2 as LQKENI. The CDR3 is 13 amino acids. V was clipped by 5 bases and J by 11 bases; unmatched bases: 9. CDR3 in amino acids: CASSGDRVTKAFF. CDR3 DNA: TGTGCCAGCTCAGGGGACAGGGTAACCAAGGCTTTCTTT.

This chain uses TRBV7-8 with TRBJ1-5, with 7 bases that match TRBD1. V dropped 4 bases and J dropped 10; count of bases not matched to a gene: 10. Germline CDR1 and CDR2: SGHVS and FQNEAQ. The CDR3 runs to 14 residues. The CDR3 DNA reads TGTGCCAGCAGCTCAGATCTTACAGGGGACCCCCAGCATTTT. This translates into CASSSDLTGDPQHF.

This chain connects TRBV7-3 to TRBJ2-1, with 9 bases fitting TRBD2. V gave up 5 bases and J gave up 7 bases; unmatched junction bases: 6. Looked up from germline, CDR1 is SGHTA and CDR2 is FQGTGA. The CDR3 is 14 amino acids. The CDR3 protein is CASSTSGGRNEQFF. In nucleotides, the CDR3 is TGTGCCAGCAGCACCAGCGGGGGGAGGAATGAGCAGTTCTTC.

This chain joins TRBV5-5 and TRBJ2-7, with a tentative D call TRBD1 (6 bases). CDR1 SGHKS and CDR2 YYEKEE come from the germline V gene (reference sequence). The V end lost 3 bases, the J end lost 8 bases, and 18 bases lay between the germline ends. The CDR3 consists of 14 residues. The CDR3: CASSSRQEPTKQYF. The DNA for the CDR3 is TGTGCCAGCAGCTCAAGACAGGAACCTACGAAGCAGTACTTC.

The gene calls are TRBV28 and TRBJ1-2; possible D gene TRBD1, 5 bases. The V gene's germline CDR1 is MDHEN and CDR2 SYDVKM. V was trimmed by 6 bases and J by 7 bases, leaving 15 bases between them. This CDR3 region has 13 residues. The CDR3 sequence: CASSSFGGFGYTF. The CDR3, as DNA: TGTGCCAGCAGCTCCTTCGGGGGATTTGGCTACACCTTC.

The CDR3 spells CASSPENRQSPGYTF. The DNA of the CDR3 is TGCGCCAGCAGCCCGGAGAACCGGCAGAGTCCTGGCTACACCTTC. The chain has TRBV5-1 and TRBJ1-2, with unresolved D. CDR3 length equals 15 residues. The germline gives CDR1 SGHRS, CDR2 YFSETQ. V was shortened by 4 bases and J by 7 bases, with 20 bases between the two germline ends.

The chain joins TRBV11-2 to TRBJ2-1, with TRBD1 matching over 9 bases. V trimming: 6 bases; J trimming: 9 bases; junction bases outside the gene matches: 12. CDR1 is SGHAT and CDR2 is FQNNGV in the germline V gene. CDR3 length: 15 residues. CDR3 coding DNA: TGTGCCAGCAGGACGCGGCCGGGACAGGGAAGTGAGCAGTTCTTC. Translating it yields CASRTRPGQGSEQFF. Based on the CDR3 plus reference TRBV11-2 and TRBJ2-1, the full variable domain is EAGVAQSPRYKIIEKRQSVAFWCNPISGHATLYWYQQILGQGPKLLIQFQNNGVVDDSQLPKDRFSAERLKGVDSTLKIQPAKLEDSAVYLCASRTRPGQGSEQFFGPGTRLTVL.

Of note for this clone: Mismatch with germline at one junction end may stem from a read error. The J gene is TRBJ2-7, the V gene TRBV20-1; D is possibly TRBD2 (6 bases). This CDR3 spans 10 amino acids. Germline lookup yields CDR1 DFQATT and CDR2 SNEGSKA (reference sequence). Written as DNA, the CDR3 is TGCAGTGCTTCGGGGGACGAGCAATACTTC. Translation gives CSASGDEQYF.

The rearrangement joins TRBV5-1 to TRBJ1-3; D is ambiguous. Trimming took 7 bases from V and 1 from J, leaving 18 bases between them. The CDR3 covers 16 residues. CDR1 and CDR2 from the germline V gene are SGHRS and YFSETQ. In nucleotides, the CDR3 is TGCGCCAGCTGGCCGGACCCGGGGTTTTCTGGAAACACCATATATTTT. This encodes CASWPDPGFSGNTIYF.

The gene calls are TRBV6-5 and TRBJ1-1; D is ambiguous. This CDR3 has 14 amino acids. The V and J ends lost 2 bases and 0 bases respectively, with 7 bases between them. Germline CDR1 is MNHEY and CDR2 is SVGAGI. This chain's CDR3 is CASSYKQLNTEAFF. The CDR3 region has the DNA TGTGCCAGCAGTTACAAACAGTTGAACACTGAAGCTTTCTTT.

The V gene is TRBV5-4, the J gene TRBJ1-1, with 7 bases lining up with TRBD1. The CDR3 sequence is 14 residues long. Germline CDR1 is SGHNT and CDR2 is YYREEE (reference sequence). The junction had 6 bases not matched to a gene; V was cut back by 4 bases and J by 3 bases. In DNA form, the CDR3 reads TGTGCCAGCAGCGCAGACAGGGTTTACACTGAAGCTTTCTTT. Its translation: CASSADRVYTEAFF.

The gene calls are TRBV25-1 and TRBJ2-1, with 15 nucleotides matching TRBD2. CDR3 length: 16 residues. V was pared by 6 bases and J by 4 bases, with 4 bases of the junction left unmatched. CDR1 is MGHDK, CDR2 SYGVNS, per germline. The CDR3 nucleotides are TGTGCCAGCAGCGGACTAGCGGGGGGGCTTTACAATGAGCAGTTCTTC. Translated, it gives CASSGLAGGLYNEQFF. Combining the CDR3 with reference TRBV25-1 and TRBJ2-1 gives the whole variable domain EADIYQTPRYLVIGTGKKITLECSQTMGHDKMYWYQQDPGMELHLIHYSYGVNSTEKGDLSSESTVSRIRTEHFPLTLESARPSHTSQYLCASSGLAGGLYNEQFFGPGTRLTVL.

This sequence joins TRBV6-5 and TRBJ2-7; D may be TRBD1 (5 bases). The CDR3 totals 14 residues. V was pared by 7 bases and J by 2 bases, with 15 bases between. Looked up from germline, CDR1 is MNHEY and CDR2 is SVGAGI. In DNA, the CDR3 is TGTGCCAGCACCCCCCAGGGTGGGCCCTACGAGCAGTACTTC. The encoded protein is CASTPQGGPYEQYF.